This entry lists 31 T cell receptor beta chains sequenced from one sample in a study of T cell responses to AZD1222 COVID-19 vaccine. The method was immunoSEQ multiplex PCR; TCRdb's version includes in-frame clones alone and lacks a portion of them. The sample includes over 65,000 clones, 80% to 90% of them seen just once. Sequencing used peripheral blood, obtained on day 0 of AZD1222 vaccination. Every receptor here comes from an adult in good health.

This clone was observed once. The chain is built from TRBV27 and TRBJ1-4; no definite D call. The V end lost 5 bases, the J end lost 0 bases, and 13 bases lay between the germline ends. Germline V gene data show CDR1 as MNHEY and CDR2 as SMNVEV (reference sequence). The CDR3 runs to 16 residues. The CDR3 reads CASSRPREATNEKLFF. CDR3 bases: TGTGCCAGCAGTCGCCCAAGAGAGGCAACTAATGAAAAACTGTTTTTT.

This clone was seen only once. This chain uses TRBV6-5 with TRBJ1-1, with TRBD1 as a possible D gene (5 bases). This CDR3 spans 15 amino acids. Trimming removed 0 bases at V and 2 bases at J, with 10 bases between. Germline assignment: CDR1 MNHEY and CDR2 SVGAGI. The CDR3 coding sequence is TGTGCCAGCAGTTACTCAGAGGGGACCAACACTGAAGCTTTCTTT. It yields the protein CASSYSEGTNTEAFF.

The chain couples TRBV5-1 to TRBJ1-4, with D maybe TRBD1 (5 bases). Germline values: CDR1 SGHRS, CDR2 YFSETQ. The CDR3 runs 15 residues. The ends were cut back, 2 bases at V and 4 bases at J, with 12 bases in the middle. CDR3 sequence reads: CASSFEPRVNEKLFF. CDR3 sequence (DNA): TGCGCCAGCAGCTTCGAGCCCAGGGTTAATGAAAAACTGTTTTTT.

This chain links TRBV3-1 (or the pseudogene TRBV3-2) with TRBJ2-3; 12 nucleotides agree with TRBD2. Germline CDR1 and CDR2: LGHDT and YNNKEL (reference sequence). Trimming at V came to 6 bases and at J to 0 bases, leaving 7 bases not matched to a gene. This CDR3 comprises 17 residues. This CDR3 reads CASSPGLAGSSTDTQYF. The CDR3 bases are TGTGCCAGCAGTCCCGGACTAGCGGGGAGTAGCACAGATACGCAGTATTTT.

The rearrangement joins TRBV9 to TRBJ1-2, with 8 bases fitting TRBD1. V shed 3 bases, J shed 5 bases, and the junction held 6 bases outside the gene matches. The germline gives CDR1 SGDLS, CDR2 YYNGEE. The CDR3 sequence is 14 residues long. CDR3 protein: CASSAPTGGYGYTF. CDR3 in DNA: TGTGCCAGCAGCGCGCCCACAGGGGGGTATGGCTACACCTTC.

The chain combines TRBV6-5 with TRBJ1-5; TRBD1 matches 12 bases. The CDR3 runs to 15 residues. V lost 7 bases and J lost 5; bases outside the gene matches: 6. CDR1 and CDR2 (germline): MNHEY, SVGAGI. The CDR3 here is CASTPGQGAYQPQHF. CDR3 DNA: TGTGCCAGCACTCCGGGACAGGGGGCCTATCAGCCCCAGCATTTT.

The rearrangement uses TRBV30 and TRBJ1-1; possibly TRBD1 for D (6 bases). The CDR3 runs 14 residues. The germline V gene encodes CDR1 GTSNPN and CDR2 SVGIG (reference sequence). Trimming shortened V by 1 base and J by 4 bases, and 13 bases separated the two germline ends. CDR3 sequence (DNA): TGTGCCTGGAGTGCTACAGGGCTTTTCACTGAAGCTTTCTTT. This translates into CAWSATGLFTEAFF.

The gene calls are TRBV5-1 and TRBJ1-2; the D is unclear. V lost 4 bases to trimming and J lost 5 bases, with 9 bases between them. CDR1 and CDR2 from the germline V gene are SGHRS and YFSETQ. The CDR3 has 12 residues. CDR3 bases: TGCGCCAGCAGCGTGGGAGAGTATGGCTACACCTTC. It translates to CASSVGEYGYTF.

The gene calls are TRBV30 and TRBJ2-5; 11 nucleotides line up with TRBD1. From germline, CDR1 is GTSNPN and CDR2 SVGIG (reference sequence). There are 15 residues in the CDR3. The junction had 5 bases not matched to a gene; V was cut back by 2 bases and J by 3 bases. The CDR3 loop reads CAWSRGTGGKETQYF. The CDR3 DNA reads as TGTGCCTGGAGTAGGGGGACAGGGGGAAAAGAGACCCAGTACTTC.

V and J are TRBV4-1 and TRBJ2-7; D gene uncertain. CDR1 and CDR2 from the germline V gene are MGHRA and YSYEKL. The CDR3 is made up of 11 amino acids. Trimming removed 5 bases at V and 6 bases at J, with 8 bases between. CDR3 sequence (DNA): TGCGCCAGCAGCTGGCGGTCCGAGCAGTACTTC. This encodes CASSWRSEQYF.

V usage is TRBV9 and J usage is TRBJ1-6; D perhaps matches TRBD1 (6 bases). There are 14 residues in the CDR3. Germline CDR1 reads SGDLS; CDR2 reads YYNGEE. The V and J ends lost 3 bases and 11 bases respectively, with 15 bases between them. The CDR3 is CASSARTDGTPLHF. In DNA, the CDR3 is TGTGCCAGCAGCGCCCGGACAGACGGCACACCCCTCCACTTT.

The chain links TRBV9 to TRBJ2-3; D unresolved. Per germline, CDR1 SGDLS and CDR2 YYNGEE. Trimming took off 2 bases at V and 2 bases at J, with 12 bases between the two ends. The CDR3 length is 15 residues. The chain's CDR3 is CASSVRVGSTDTQYF. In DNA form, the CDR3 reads TGTGCCAGCAGCGTCCGGGTCGGCTCCACAGATACGCAGTATTTT.

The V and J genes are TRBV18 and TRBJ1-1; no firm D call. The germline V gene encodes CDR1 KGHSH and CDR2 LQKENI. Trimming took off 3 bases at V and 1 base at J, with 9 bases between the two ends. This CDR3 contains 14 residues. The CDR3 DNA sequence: TGTGCCAGCTCACCCGCCGCGGGGAACACTGAAGCTTTCTTT. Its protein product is CASSPAAGNTEAFF.

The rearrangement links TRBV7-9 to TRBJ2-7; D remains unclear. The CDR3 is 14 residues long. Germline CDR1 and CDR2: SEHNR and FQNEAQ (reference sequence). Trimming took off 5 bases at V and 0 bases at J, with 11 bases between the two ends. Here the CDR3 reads CASSPPTASYEQYF. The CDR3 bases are TGTGCCAGCAGCCCTCCCACAGCCTCCTACGAGCAGTACTTC.

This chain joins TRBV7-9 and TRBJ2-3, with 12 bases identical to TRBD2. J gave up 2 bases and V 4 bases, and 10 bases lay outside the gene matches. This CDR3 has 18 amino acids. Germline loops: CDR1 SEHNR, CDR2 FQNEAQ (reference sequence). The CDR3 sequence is CASSSKTGTSGSTDTQYF. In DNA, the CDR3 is TGTGCCAGCAGCTCAAAAACCGGGACTAGCGGGTCCACAGATACGCAGTATTTT.

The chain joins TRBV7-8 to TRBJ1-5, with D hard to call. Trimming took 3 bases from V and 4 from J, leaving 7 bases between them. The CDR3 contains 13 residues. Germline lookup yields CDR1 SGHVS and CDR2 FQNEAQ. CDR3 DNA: TGTGCCAGCAGCTTTAGAGCGAATCAGCCCCAGCATTTT. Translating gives CASSFRANQPQHF. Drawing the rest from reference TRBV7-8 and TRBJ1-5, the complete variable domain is GAGVSQSPRYKVAKRGQDVALRCDPISGHVSLFWYQQALGQGPEFLTYFQNEAQLDKSGLPSDRFFAERPEGSVSTLKIQRTQQEDSAVYLCASSFRANQPQHFGDGTRLSIL.

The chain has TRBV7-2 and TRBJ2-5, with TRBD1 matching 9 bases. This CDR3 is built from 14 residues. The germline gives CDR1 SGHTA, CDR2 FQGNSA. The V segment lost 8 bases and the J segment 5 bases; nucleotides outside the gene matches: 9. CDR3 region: CASQKNRGRETQYF. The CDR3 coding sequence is TGTGCCAGCCAGAAGAACAGGGGGCGGGAGACCCAGTACTTC. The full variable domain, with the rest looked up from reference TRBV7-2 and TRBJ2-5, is GAGVSQSPSNKVTEKGKDVELRCDPISGHTALYWYRQSLGQGLEFLIYFQGNSAPDKSGLPSDRFSAERTGGSVSTLTIQRTQQEDSAVYLCASQKNRGRETQYFGPGTRLLVL.

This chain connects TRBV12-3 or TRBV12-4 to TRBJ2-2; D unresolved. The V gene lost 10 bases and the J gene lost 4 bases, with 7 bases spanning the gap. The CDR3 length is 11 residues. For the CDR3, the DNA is TGTGCCACCTGGGGCACCGGGGAGCTGTTTTTT. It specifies CATWGTGELFF.

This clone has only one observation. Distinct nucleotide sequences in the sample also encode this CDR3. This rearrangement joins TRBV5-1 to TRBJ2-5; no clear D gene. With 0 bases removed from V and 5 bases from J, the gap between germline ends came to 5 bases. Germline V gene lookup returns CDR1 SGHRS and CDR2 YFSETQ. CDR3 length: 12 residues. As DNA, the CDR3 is TGCGCCAGCAGCTTGGCCGGTGAGACCCAGTACTTC. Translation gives CASSLAGETQYF.

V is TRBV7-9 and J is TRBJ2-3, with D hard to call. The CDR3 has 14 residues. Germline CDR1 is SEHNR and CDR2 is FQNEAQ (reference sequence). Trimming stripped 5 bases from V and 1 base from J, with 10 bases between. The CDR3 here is CASSPQTGTDTQYF. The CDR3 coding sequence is TGTGCCAGCAGCCCCCAGACTGGCACAGATACGCAGTATTTT.

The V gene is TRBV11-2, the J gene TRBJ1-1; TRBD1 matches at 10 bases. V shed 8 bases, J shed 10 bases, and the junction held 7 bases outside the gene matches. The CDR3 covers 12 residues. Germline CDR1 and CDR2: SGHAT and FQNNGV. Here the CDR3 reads CASSRQGARAFF. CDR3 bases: TGTGCCAGCTCAAGACAGGGGGCCAGAGCTTTCTTT.

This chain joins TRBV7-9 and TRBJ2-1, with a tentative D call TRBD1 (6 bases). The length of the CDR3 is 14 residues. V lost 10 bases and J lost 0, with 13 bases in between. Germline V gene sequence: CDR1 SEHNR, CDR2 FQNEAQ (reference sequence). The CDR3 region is CATMEGGSYNEQFF. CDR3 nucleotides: TGTGCCACCATGGAAGGGGGCTCCTACAATGAGCAGTTCTTC.

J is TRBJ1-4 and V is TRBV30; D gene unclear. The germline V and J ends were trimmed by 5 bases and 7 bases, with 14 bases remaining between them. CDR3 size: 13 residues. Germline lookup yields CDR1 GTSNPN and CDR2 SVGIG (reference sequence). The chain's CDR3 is CAWGPSRFEKLFF. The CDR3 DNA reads TGTGCCTGGGGACCGTCGAGGTTTGAAAAACTGTTTTTT.

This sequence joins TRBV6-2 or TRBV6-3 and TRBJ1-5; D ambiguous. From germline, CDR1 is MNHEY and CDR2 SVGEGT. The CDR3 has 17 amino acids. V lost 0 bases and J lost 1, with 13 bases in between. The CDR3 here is CASSYSNWGRSNQPQHF. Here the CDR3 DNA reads TGTGCCAGCAGTTACTCGAACTGGGGTAGGAGCAATCAGCCCCAGCATTTT.

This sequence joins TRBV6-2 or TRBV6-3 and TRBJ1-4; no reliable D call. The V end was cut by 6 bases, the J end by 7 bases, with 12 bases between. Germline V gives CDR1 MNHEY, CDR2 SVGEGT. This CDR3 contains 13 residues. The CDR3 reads CASSGRTSEKLFF. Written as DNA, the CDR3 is TGTGCCAGCAGCGGGCGGACGAGTGAAAAACTGTTTTTT.

The CDR3 DNA reads as TGTGCCAGCAGTTTACTAGCGGGGGGCCTCTCTGGGGCCAACGTCCTGACTTTC. This translates into CASSLLAGGLSGANVLTF. The chain uses TRBV27 and TRBJ2-6; 11 positions match TRBD2. Germline CDR1 and CDR2: MNHEY and SMNVEV (reference sequence). This CDR3 is built from 18 residues. Unmatched junction bases numbered 3, after V lost 2 bases and J lost 0 bases.

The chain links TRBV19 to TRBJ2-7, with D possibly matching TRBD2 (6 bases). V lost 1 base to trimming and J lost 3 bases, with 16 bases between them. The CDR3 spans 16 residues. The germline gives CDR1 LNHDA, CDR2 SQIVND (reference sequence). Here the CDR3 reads CASSIGAGGAGYEQYF. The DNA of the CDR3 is TGTGCCAGTAGTATAGGGGCCGGAGGGGCAGGCTACGAGCAGTACTTC.

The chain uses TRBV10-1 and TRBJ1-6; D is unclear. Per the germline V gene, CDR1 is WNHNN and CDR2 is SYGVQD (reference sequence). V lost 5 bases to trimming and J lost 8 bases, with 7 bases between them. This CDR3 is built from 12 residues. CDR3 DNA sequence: TGCGCCAGCAGTAACAGTGATTCACCCCTCCACTTT. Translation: CASSNSDSPLHF.

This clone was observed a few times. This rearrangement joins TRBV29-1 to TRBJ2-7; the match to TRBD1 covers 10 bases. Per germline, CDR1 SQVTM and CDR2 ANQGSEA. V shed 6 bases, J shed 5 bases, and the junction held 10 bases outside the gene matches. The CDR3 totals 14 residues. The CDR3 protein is CSVKGTGEFDEQYF. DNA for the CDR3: TGCAGCGTCAAAGGGACAGGGGAGTTCGACGAGCAGTACTTC.

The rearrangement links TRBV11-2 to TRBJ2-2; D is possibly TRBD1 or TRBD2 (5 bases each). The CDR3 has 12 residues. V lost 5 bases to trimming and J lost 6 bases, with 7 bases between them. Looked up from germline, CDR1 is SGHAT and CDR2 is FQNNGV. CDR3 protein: CASSGGPGELFF. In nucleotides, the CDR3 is TGTGCCAGCAGCGGGGGACCCGGGGAGCTGTTTTTT.

The CDR3 region is CASSYGAGINSNQPQHF. CDR3 nucleotide sequence: TGTGCCAGCAGTTACGGGGCAGGGATCAATAGCAATCAGCCCCAGCATTTT. V gene TRBV6-2 or TRBV6-3 combines with J gene TRBJ1-5; maybe TRBD1 (5 bases). V was cut by 2 bases and J by 0 bases, with 14 bases left in between. Germline V gene sequence: CDR1 MNHEY, CDR2 SVGEGT. CDR3 length: 17 amino acids.